These T cell receptor beta chains were read from a single sample in a study of CD8+ T cells in alopecia areata. Data came from immunoSEQ multiplex PCR; TCRdb stores just in-frame clones and leaves some out. The sample lists 95,000 to 120,000 clones, roughly three fifths occurring once. Material: CD4+ T cells sorted from blood, obtained at week 24, from a patient treated with tofacitinib. The receptors originated from a human donor with alopecia areata. Each CDR3 is given with its conserved first and last residue. A D gene is named only where the DNA matches it firmly. For some rows the clone size is stated as once, few or many, or as a class when expanded; others skip it.

abundance	d_gene	j_gene	v_gene	CDR3aa	CDR3nt
-	TRBD2	TRBJ2-5	TRBV15	CATSRTRTSGGETQYF	TGTGCCACCAGCAGAACCCGGACTAGCGGGGGAGAGACCCAGTACTTC
-	-	TRBJ2-7	TRBV4-1	CASSQGQGSYEQYF	TGCGCCAGCAGCCAGGGGCAGGGTTCTTACGAGCAGTACTTC
-	-	TRBJ2-5	TRBV7-2	CASSLAQTAQETQYF	TGTGCCAGCAGCTTAGCGCAGACAGCTCAAGAGACCCAGTACTTC
few	TRBD1	TRBJ1-1	TRBV30	CAWRSDRARTEAFF	TGTGCCTGGAGGTCGGACAGGGCTAGGACTGAAGCTTTCTTT
-	-	TRBJ2-3	TRBV5-1	CASRQNTDTQYF	TGCGCCAGCAGACAGAACACAGATACGCAGTATTTT
-	-	TRBJ1-1	TRBV10-3	CAIRLGNTEAFF	TGTGCCATCAGGTTGGGGAACACTGAAGCTTTCTTT
-	-	TRBJ2-3	TRBV9	CASSVNRDRDTQYF	TGTGCCAGCAGCGTAAACAGGGATCGAGATACGCAGTATTTT
-	-	TRBJ2-5	TRBV5-6	CASSGRGAKTQYF	TGTGCCAGCAGCGGCAGGGGGGCCAAGACCCAGTACTTC
few	-	TRBJ1-1	TRBV5-1	CASSAEGEDAFF	TGCGCCAGCAGCGCGGAGGGTGAGGACGCTTTCTTT
-	TRBD1	TRBJ1-5	TRBV30	CAWSGTGGQPQHF	TGTGCCTGGAGTGGCACAGGGGGCCAGCCCCAGCATTTT
-	TRBD1	TRBJ2-2	TRBV2	CASSEQQGARTGELFF	TGTGCCAGCAGTGAACAACAGGGGGCTAGGACCGGGGAGCTGTTTTTT
-	-	TRBJ1-6	TRBV19	CASSIIGDSPLHF	TGTGCCAGTAGTATAATCGGGGATTCACCCCTCCACTTT
-	-	TRBJ2-7	TRBV15	CATSRDISETYEQYF	TGTGCCACCAGCAGAGATATTTCGGAGACCTACGAGCAGTACTTC
-	TRBD2	TRBJ2-3	TRBV29-1	CSSGREGDTQYF	TGCAGCTCAGGGAGGGAAGGAGATACGCAGTATTTT
once	-	TRBJ1-6	TRBV7-9	CASSPQGVLGSPLHF	TGTGCCAGCAGCCCTCAGGGAGTATTGGGGTCACCCCTCCACTTT
few	-	TRBJ2-7	TRBV11-2	CASSLDPTVLNHEQYF	TGTGCCAGCAGCTTAGACCCGACAGTACTTAACCACGAGCAGTACTTC